This T cell receptor (beta chain) was sequenced during a study of OX40 agonist ivuxolimab in advanced cancers. Generated by immunoSEQ multiplex PCR, the TCRdb table keeps only in-frame clones and is missing some. The table has fewer than 70,000 clones, 86% seen once. CDR1 is MNHNS, CDR2 SASEGT, per germline. Trimming removed 9 bases from V and 7 bases from J; junction bases left unmatched: 9. This CDR3 is built from 13 residues. This chain uses TRBV6-1 with TRBJ2-1, with 7 bases matching TRBD2. Material: CD4+ or CD8+ T cells sorted from blood, obtained in a trial of the OX40 agonist ivuxolimab. This TCR came from an adult with an advanced solid tumor such as melanoma, head and neck, liver or kidney cancer. The CDR3 DNA is TGTGCCAGTAGAAAGACTAGCCGTAATGAGCAGTTCTTC. It specifies CASRKTSRNEQFF.